This T cell receptor (beta chain) was identified during a study of CD8 T cells in Susac syndrome. The CDR3 sequence is 14 residues long. In germline, CDR1 is MNHEY, CDR2 SMNVEV (reference sequence). Trimming took off 8 bases at V and 6 bases at J, with 19 bases between the two ends. Random hexamers were used to reverse transcribe an amount of about 0.5 to 1 ug RNA. The immunoSEQ assay covered 54 Vbeta and 13 Jbeta segments for CDR3. TCRdb recomputed calls from the immunoSEQ multiplex PCR reads with MiXCR, one row per CDR3 protein. Of about 300,000 distinct CDR3 sequences in the sample, 89% were seen once. Sequencing of TCR beta was undertaken in CD8+ and CD4+ T cells derived from blood. The patients serving as multiple sclerosis controls were treatment-naive. They had stable or active relapsing-remitting disease and fulfilled revised McDonald criteria. TEMRA cells were FACS-enriched and CD8+ and CD4+ T cells negatively isolated.

The TCR originated in a human donor with multiple sclerosis. The V gene is TRBV27, the J gene TRBJ1-2; D might be TRBD1 (5 bases). Sequencing used CD8+ T cells from PBMCs. In DNA form, the CDR3 reads TGTGCCAGCGGGCTTACAGGCCTCTTGGATGGCTACACCTTC. Translated: CASGLTGLLDGYTF.